This T cell receptor beta chain was observed in a study of tumor and adjacent non-tumor tissue in lung cancer. A modified ARM-PCR protocol with three rounds of nested PCR amplified TCRbeta. Each CDR3 protein gets one entry after TCRdb re-called the multiplex PCR reads with MiXCR. The sample contains over 100,000 distinct CDR3 sequences, about 64% of which appear only once. The template was RNA from unsorted bulk tissue. This non-tumor lung sample came from over 3 cm beyond the tumor edge. This CDR3 contains 10 residues. The germline CDR1 and CDR2 sequences are DFQATT and SNEGSKA (reference sequence). V lost 3 bases to trimming and J lost 5 bases, with 5 bases between them. Many counts were recorded for this clonotype.

The sequenced material came from distant non-tumor lung tissue. This TCR was sampled from a man between 60 and 70 years old with non-small cell lung cancer. The chain joins TRBV20-1 to TRBJ2-7; D is unresolved. CDR3 region: CSASDNEQYF. In DNA form, the CDR3 reads TGCAGTGCTAGCGATAACGAGCAGTACTTC.